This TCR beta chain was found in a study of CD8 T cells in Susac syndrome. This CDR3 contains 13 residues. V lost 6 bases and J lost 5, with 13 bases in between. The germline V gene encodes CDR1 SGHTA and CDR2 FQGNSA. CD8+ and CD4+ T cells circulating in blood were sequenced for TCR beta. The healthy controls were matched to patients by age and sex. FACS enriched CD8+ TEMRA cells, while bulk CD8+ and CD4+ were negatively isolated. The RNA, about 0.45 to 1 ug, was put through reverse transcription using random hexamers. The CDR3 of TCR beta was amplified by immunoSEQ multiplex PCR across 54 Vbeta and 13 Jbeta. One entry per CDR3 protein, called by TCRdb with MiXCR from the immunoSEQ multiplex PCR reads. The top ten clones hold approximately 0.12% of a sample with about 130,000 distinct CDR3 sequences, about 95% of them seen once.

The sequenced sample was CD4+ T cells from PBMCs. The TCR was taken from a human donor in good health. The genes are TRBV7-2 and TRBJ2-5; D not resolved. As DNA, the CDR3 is TGTGCCAGCAGTCAAGACTTGGGGGAGACCCAGTACTTC. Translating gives CASSQDLGETQYF.